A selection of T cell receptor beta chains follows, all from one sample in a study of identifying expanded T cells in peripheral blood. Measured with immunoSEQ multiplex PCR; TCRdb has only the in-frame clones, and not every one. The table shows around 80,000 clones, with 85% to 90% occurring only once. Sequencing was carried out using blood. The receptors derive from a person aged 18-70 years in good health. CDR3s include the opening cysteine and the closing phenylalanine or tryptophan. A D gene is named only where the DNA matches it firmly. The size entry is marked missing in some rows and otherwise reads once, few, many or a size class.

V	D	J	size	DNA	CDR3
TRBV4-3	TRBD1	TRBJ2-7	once	TGCGCCAGCAGCCAAGGGACAGGGTCGAAGGAGCAGTACTTC	CASSQGTGSKEQYF
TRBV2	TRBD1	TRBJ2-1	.	TGTGCCAGCACCCGACAGGGTGGGAATGAGCAGTTCTTC	CASTRQGGNEQFF
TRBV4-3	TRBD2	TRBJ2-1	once	TGCGCCAGCAGCCAAGATTACCGGGGGGTCAATGAGCAGTTCTTC	CASSQDYRGVNEQFF
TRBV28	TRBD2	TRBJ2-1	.	TGTGCCAGCAGTTCACGAGCGGGAGCCTCCTACAATGAGCAGTTCTTC	CASSSRAGASYNEQFF
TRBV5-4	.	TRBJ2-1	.	TGTGCCAGCAGCTTGGTGGCCTCCCATACCTACAATGAGCAGTTCTTC	CASSLVASHTYNEQFF
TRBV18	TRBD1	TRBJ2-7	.	TGTGCCAGCTCGATTAAGACAGGGGGGAATTACGAGCAGTACTTC	CASSIKTGGNYEQYF
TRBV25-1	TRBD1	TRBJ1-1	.	TGTGCCAGCAGCCGGGGAGGGGGCTGGGACACTGAAGCTTTCTTT	CASSRGGGWDTEAFF
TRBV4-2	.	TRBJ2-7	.	TGTGCCAGCAGCCAAAGTGGAAGCGCGGCCTACGAGCAGTACTTC	CASSQSGSAAYEQYF
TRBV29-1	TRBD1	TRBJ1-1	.	TGCAGCGTTCACAGGGGCCTGAACACTGAAGCTTTCTTT	CSVHRGLNTEAFF
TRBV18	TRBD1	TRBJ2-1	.	TGTGCCAGCTCACCGGGAAGGGGGCTTGAGCAGTTCTTC	CASSPGRGLEQFF
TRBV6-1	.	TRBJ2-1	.	TGTGCCAGCACTGACTATTCGGAGAGCTCCTACAATGAGCAGTTCTTC	CASTDYSESSYNEQFF
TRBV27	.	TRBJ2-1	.	TGTGCCAGCAGTTTGGGTAGTCTCTACAATGAGCAGTTCTTC	CASSLGSLYNEQFF
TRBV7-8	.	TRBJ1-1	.	TGTGCCAGCAGCTTAGCCCCCCGGGGGGACACTGAAGCTTTCTTT	CASSLAPRGDTEAFF
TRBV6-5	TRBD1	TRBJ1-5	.	TGTGCCAGCAGCTATAGACAGGGGAAGCCCCAGCATTTT	CASSYRQGKPQHF
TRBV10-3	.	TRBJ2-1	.	TGTGCCATCAGTAACACAGAGTACAATGAGCAGTTCTTC	CAISNTEYNEQFF
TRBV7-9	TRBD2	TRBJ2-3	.	TGTGCCAGCAGCTTAGCGAAAATAAGGAGCGGGAGTTGGACAGATACGCAGTATTTT	CASSLAKIRSGSWTDTQYF
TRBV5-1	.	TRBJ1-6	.	TGCGCCAGCAGCTTGGAACAGTATAATTCACCCCTCCACTTT	CASSLEQYNSPLHF
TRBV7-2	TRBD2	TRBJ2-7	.	TGTGCCAGCAGCTTAGATAGCGGGTCAAACTCCTACGAGCAGTACTTC	CASSLDSGSNSYEQYF
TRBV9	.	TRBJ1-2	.	TGTGCCAGCAGTTTAGGGGGGACCTATGGCTACACCTTC	CASSLGGTYGYTF
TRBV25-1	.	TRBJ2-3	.	TGTGCCAGCAGTGACTCCCGCGCAGATACGCAGTATTTT	CASSDSRADTQYF
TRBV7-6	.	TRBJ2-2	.	TGTGCCAGCAGCCCGGACTACACCGGGGAGCTGTTTTTT	CASSPDYTGELFF
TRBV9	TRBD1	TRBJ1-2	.	TGTGCCAGCAGCGTAGGGACAGGGGTGGACTATGGCTACACCTTC	CASSVGTGVDYGYTF
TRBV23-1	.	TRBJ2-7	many	TGCGCCAGCAGTCATACTACCGCAGGGGGAGGCTACGAGCAGTACTTC	CASSHTTAGGGYEQYF
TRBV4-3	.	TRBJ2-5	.	TGCGCCAGCAGCCAAGAACTACAGGGCCTGGAGACCCAGTACTTC	CASSQELQGLETQYF
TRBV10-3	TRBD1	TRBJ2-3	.	TGTGCCATCAGTGCTCGGACAGGGGGTAGCACAGATACGCAGTATTTT	CAISARTGGSTDTQYF
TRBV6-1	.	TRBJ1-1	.	TGTGCCAGCACCGGGACTCTCAACACTGAAGCTTTCTTT	CASTGTLNTEAFF
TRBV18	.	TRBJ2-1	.	TGTGCCAGCTCACCACGGGAGGATGAGCAGTTCTTC	CASSPREDEQFF
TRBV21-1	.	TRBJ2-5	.	TGTGCCAGCAGCAAAGGAGGGGTCGGCCAAGAGACCCAGTACTTC	CASSKGGVGQETQYF
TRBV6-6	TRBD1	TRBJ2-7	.	TGTGCCAGCAGCTACCTACAGGGGGCGGGGGAGCAGTACTTC	CASSYLQGAGEQYF
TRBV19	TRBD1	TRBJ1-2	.	TGTGCCAGTAGCATCGGACAGGGGGGGATGCTGCTCACCTTC	CASSIGQGGMLLTF
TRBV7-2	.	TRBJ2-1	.	TGTGCCAGCAGCTTAGTTGATGGGGGGTACAATGAGCAGTTCTTC	CASSLVDGGYNEQFF
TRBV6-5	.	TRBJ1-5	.	TGTGCCAGCAGAAGGGGTAGCAATCAGCCCCAGCATTTT	CASRRGSNQPQHF
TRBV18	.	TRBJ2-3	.	TGTGCCAGCTCACCACAAGGGCTGGAGGATACGCAGTATTTT	CASSPQGLEDTQYF
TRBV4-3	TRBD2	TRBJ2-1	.	TGCGCCAGCAGCCAATCGGTAGCGGGGGAGGATAATGAGCAGTTCTTC	CASSQSVAGEDNEQFF
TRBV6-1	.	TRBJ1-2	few	TGTGCCAGCAGTGAAGGACGAAACTATGGCTACACCTTC	CASSEGRNYGYTF
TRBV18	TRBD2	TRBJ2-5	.	TGTGCCAGCTCACCTCCGACTAGCGGGGGACCCCAAGAGACCCAGTACTTC	CASSPPTSGGPQETQYF
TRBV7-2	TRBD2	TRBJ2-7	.	TGTGCCAGCAGCCAGGACCCGGGGGGGCTCTACGAGCAGTACTTC	CASSQDPGGLYEQYF
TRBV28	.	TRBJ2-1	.	TGTGCCAGCAGTTTACGTCCGGGGTTAATAGGGAATGAGCAGTTCTTC	CASSLRPGLIGNEQFF
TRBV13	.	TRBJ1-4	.	TGTGCCAGCAGCTTAGCGCCAGGAGTTTTTGAAAAACTGTTTTTT	CASSLAPGVFEKLFF
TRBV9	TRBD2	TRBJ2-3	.	TGTGCCAGCAGCGTAGTCCCTAGCGGGGGAGCAGATACGCAGTATTTT	CASSVVPSGGADTQYF
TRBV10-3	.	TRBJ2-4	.	TGTGCCATCAGTGAGGGGGAGGTGAACATTCAGTACTTC	CAISEGEVNIQYF
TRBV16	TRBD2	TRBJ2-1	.	TGTGCCAGCAGCCAATCGCTAGCGGGAGTGAGTGAGCAGTTCTTC	CASSQSLAGVSEQFF
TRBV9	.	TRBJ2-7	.	TGTGCCAGCAGCGTAGGCGGCCAGTCCTACGAGCAGTACTTC	CASSVGGQSYEQYF
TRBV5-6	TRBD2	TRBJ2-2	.	TGTGCCAGCACCCTCGGACTAGCTGGCGGGGAGCTGTTTTTT	CASTLGLAGGELFF
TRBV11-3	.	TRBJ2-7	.	TGTGCCAGCAGCTTAGGCCCCCACTCCTACGAGCAGTACTTC	CASSLGPHSYEQYF
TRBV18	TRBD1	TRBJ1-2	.	TGTGCCAGCTCCGCATCGACAGGGTCTGGCGGCTACACCTTC	CASSASTGSGGYTF
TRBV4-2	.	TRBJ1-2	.	TGTGCCAGCAGCCAAGATGTAGCCGGATCGGCTGACGGCTACACCTTC	CASSQDVAGSADGYTF
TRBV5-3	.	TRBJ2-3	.	TGTGCCAGAAGCCCTATACGGACAGCATCCACAGATACGCAGTATTTT	CARSPIRTASTDTQYF
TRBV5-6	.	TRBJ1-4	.	TGTGCCAGCAGTATAGGGTCAGAGAATGAAAAACTGTTTTTT	CASSIGSENEKLFF
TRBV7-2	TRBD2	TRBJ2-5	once	TGTGCCAGCAGCTTAACCCTAGCGGGAGGGTACCAAGAGACCCAGTACTTC	CASSLTLAGGYQETQYF
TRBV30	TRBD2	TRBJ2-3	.	TGTGCCTGGGGACTAGCGGGCGAGACAGATACGCAGTATTTT	CAWGLAGETDTQYF
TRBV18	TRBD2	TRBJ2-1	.	TGTGCCAGCTCACCATCCGTGGGGGGGGCCTACAATGAGCAGTTCTTC	CASSPSVGGAYNEQFF
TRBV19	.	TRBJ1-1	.	TGTGCCAGTAGTATAGGGCAGGGAGGGCCTGAAGCTTTCTTT	CASSIGQGGPEAFF
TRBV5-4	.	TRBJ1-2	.	TGTGCCAGCAGCTTGGAGGCAGGGTTCATCGATGGCTACACCTTC	CASSLEAGFIDGYTF